The 21 T cell receptor beta chains below all came from one sample that was sequenced in a study of STAT5B mutations in CD4+ large granular lymphocyte leukemia. Sequencing was performed with immunoSEQ multiplex PCR; in TCRdb, only in-frame clones are kept and a portion is missing. The sample records 30,000 to 35,000 clones, 75% to 85% being singletons. Sequencing used CD4+ T cells from blood buffy coats. These receptor sequences come from a human donor in good health.

J is TRBJ2-2 and V is TRBV19, with 9 nucleotides matching TRBD1. CDR1 and CDR2 (germline): LNHDA, SQIVND (reference sequence). This CDR3 comprises 15 residues. With 5 bases clipped from V and 7 bases from J, the junction kept 8 bases outside the gene matches. The CDR3 sequence is CASSAGTGYDGELFF. CDR3 coding DNA: TGTGCCAGTAGTGCAGGGACAGGGTACGACGGGGAGCTGTTTTTT.

The rearrangement joins TRBV4-3 to TRBJ2-7, with D perhaps TRBD2 (5 bases). This CDR3 is built from 16 residues. V shed 2 bases and J shed 0 bases, with 14 bases lying between them. Germline CDR1 LGHNA, CDR2 YSLEER. CDR3 sequence: CASSQSPDSNSYEQYF. The CDR3 DNA follows: TGCGCCAGCAGCCAATCACCGGACTCTAACTCCTACGAGCAGTACTTC.

The table lists this clone with a few counts. The chain links TRBV4-1 to TRBJ2-2; TRBD2 matches at 8 bases. V was pared by 6 bases and J by 0 bases, with 9 bases of the junction left unmatched. The germline CDR1 and CDR2 sequences are MGHRA and YSYEKL. CDR3 size: 17 residues. CDR3 loop: CASSQLAERANTGELFF. CDR3 DNA: TGCGCCAGCAGTCAACTAGCGGAGCGGGCGAACACCGGGGAGCTGTTTTTT.

This clone has a handful of counts. The chain couples TRBV10-3 to TRBJ1-1, with unresolved D. The CDR3 is made up of 14 amino acids. Germline V lookup: CDR1 ENHRY, CDR2 SYGVKD. V shed 3 bases and J shed 4 bases, with 12 bases lying between them. The chain's CDR3 is CAISDGSEPTEAFF. For the CDR3, the DNA is TGTGCCATCAGTGACGGCAGTGAGCCCACTGAAGCTTTCTTT.

V usage is TRBV30 and J usage is TRBJ2-3; 7 positions match TRBD1. V shed 7 bases, J shed 5 bases, and the junction held 15 bases outside the gene matches. The CDR3 covers 15 residues. Germline CDR1 is GTSNPN and CDR2 is SVGIG (reference sequence). CDR3 sequence: CASDRDSVKGDTQYF. The DNA for the CDR3 is TGTGCCTCGGACCGGGACAGCGTTAAGGGAGATACGCAGTATTTT.

CDR3 sequence reads: CASSSGFQGYGYTF. For the CDR3, the DNA is TGTGCCAGCAGCTCAGGTTTTCAGGGCTATGGCTACACCTTC. V gene TRBV28 combines with J gene TRBJ1-2; maybe TRBD1 (5 bases). The germline gives CDR1 MDHEN, CDR2 SYDVKM. Trimming removed 6 bases at V and 4 bases at J, with 15 bases between. CDR3 length equals 14 residues.

This clone appeared once. The chain combines TRBV18 with TRBJ2-3; no clear D gene. The CDR3 contains 15 residues. Germline V gene lookup returns CDR1 KGHSH and CDR2 LQKENI. V was shortened by 4 bases and J by 2 bases, with 13 bases between the two germline ends. CDR3 bases: TGTGCCAGCTCACAAGACTCCGCCTCCACAGATACGCAGTATTTT. Its translation: CASSQDSASTDTQYF.

The V call is TRBV4-1, the J call TRBJ2-1; D is unresolved. CDR1 MGHRA and CDR2 YSYEKL come from the germline V gene. The V gene lost 1 base and the J gene lost 9 bases, with 13 bases spanning the gap. The length of the CDR3 is 14 residues. CDR3 in amino acids: CASSQVSVVGEQFF. The CDR3 coding sequence is TGCGCCAGCAGCCAAGTGTCTGTGGTGGGTGAGCAGTTCTTC.

This clone was detected once. CDR3 sequence (DNA): TGTGCCAGCAGCGTAGACGGACAGGGCAGCCACGAGCAGTACTTC. This translates into CASSVDGQGSHEQYF. V and J are TRBV9 and TRBJ2-7, with 8 bases matching TRBD1. Per germline, CDR1 SGDLS and CDR2 YYNGEE. The V segment lost 0 bases and the J segment 5 bases; nucleotides outside the gene matches: 7. The CDR3 consists of 15 residues.

The chain couples TRBV28 to TRBJ2-7; D call uncertain. CDR1 is MDHEN and CDR2 is SYDVKM in the germline V gene. The V gene lost 6 bases and the J gene lost 4 bases, with 16 bases spanning the gap. The CDR3 extends over 14 amino acids. In DNA, the CDR3 is TGTGCCAGCAGCTACGGTCCGGCGCTTTACGAGCAGTACTTC. It specifies CASSYGPALYEQYF.

The genes are TRBV28 and TRBJ2-1; D is uncertain. CDR1 and CDR2 (germline): MDHEN, SYDVKM. The CDR3 is 17 residues long. The V and J ends lost 5 bases and 7 bases respectively, with 24 bases between them. CDR3 in DNA: TGTGCCAGCAGTGACGCGCCGACGGATTATGATGGGAATGAGCAGTTCTTC. Encoded protein: CASSDAPTDYDGNEQFF.

The chain recombines TRBV7-9 with TRBJ2-2; D uncertain. V was cut by 5 bases and J by 1 base, with 23 bases left in between. The CDR3 sequence is 19 residues long. In germline, CDR1 is SEHNR, CDR2 FQNEAQ (reference sequence). The CDR3 sequence is CASSPQAPAVSWNTGELFF. The CDR3 coding sequence is TGTGCCAGCAGCCCTCAGGCCCCCGCGGTTTCCTGGAACACCGGGGAGCTGTTTTTT.

The rearrangement joins TRBV28 to TRBJ2-2, with 8 bases matching TRBD1. The CDR3 is 15 residues long. Germline trimming cut 2 bases from V and 7 bases from J; bases unmatched to any gene: 6. CDR1 and CDR2 from the germline V gene are MDHEN and SYDVKM. The CDR3 DNA sequence: TGTGCCAGCAGTTTAATGGACAGGGATGACGGGGAGCTGTTTTTT. Amino acid sequence: CASSLMDRDDGELFF.

The rearrangement uses TRBV18 and TRBJ2-4; 8 bases agree with TRBD2. The CDR3 has 16 amino acids. Trimming cost V 2 bases and J 5 bases; bases outside gene matches: 8. CDR1 KGHSH and CDR2 LQKENI come from the germline V gene. CDR3 nucleotides: TGTGCCAGCTCACCAGCAGGGGCAGCGGGGGAAAACATTCAGTACTTC. This sequence encodes CASSPAGAAGENIQYF.

This clone was recorded a few times. The chain is built from TRBV10-3 and TRBJ1-1; D is undetermined. Between the trimmed V and J ends, which lost 7 bases and 1 base, there was a span of 7 bases. The CDR3 consists of 12 residues. Per the germline V gene, CDR1 is ENHRY and CDR2 is SYGVKD. The CDR3, as DNA: TGTGCCATCAAGAACCCGAACACTGAAGCTTTCTTT. This encodes CAIKNPNTEAFF.

The rearrangement uses TRBV18 and TRBJ2-3; no definite D call. Germline-derived CDR1 and CDR2 are KGHSH and LQKENI. The CDR3 has 14 residues. Trimming removed 0 bases from V and 0 bases from J, with 4 bases in between. The CDR3: CASSPPGSTDTQYF. The CDR3 DNA follows: TGTGCCAGCTCACCACCGGGGAGCACAGATACGCAGTATTTT.

V gene TRBV19 combines with J gene TRBJ2-6; D may be TRBD1 (6 bases). The CDR3 covers 17 residues. V shed 6 bases and J shed 0 bases, with 15 bases lying between them. The germline V gene has CDR1 LNHDA and CDR2 SQIVND (reference sequence). CDR3 coding DNA: TGTGCCAGTAGCAGGGACAATTCGGTCTCTGGGGCCAACGTCCTGACTTTC. Protein sequence: CASSRDNSVSGANVLTF. The whole variable domain, remainder taken from reference TRBV19 and TRBJ2-6, is DGGITQSPKYLFRKEGQNVTLSCEQNLNHDAMYWYRQDPGQGLRLIYYSQIVNDFQKGDIAEGYSVSREKKESFPLTVTSAQKNPTAFYLCASSRDNSVSGANVLTFGAGSRLTVL.

The chain has TRBV6-5 and TRBJ1-5, with 8 positions matching TRBD1. Trimming removed 6 bases from V and 9 bases from J; junction bases left unmatched: 13. Germline V lookup: CDR1 MNHEY, CDR2 SVGAGI. This CDR3 is 15 amino acids long. DNA of the CDR3: TGTGCCAGCAGGCAATACAGGGGGTATCTGGGGCCCCAGCATTTT. Amino acid sequence: CASRQYRGYLGPQHF.

The rearrangement links TRBV4-2 to TRBJ2-1; TRBD1 matches 9 bases. J lost 2 bases, V lost 1 base, and 6 bases had no gene match. CDR3 length: 17 amino acids. The germline V gene encodes CDR1 LGHNA and CDR2 YNFKEQ. The CDR3 nucleotides read TGTGCCAGCAGCCAAGCGGGGGACAGGGCGACCTACAATGAGCAGTTCTTC. It codes for CASSQAGDRATYNEQFF.

The chain couples TRBV27 to TRBJ2-7; 7 nucleotides line up with TRBD1. V gave up 4 bases and J gave up 0 bases; unmatched junction bases: 0. The CDR3 has 13 amino acids. Looked up from germline, CDR1 is MNHEY and CDR2 is SMNVEV (reference sequence). The chain's CDR3 is CASSWDSSYEQYF. The DNA of the CDR3 is TGTGCCAGCAGTTGGGACAGCTCCTACGAGCAGTACTTC.

This chain links TRBV7-6 with TRBJ2-7; the D is unclear. The CDR3 spans 19 residues. V lost 1 base and J lost 1, with 23 bases in between. Germline CDR1 and CDR2: SGHVS and FNYEAQ. CDR3 sequence (DNA): TGTGCCAGCAGCTTAGTTCTTGGTTTTGAGAGGAGCGCGTCCTACGAGCAGTACTTC. Protein sequence: CASSLVLGFERSASYEQYF.